The subject of this entry is one T cell receptor (beta chain). Its antigen is unidentified. The sample is drawn from a study of T-cell reconstitution after alpha-beta-depleted transplantation in children. The study's findings and limits: There were reportedly several hundred expanded graft clones from which alpha-beta T cells came about two months after transplant. Surviving recipient T cells and thymic progenitors accounted for the high day-60 TCRbeta diversity observed in some patients. Fresh T-cell production supplied most of the T-cell counts and diversity seen one year after transplant.

Deletions cut 0 bases from V and 0 bases from J, with 13 bases between. CDR1 MGHRA and CDR2 YSYEKL come from the germline V gene. This CDR3 is 17 amino acids long. The library targeted TCRbeta and was prepared with unique molecular identifiers. In TCRdb, the PCR reads were re-called with MiXCR into one record per CDR3 protein. Of around 300,000 distinct CDR3 sequences in the sample, 11% were seen once. The rearrangement links TRBV4-1 to TRBJ2-3; D unresolved. This receptor was obtained from a male patient aged 2 to 9 who had a stem cell transplant for chronic granulomatous disease, so the T cells may come from the graft donor. The sequences come from peripheral blood, collected 180 days after TCRalphabeta/CD19-depleted stem cell transplant. In DNA, the CDR3 is TGCGCCAGCAGCCAAGATGAATTTAGTGCTAGCACAGATACGCAGTATTTT. This translates into CASSQDEFSASTDTQYF.